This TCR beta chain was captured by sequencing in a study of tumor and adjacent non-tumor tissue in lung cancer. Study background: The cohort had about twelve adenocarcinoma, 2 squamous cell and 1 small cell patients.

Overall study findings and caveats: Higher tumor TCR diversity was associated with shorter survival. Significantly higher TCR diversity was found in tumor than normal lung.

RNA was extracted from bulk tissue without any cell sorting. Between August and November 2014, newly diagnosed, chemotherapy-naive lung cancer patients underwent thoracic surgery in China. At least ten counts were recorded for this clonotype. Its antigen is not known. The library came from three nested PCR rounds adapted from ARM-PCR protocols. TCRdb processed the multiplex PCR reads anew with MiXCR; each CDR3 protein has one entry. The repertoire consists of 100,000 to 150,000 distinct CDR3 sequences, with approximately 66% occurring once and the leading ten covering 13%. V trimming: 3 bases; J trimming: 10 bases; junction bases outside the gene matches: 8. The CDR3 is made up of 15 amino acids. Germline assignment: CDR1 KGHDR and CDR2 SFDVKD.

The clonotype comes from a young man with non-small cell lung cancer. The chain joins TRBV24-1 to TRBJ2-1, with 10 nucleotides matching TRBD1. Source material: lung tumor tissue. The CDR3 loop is CATSDQGTGVNEQFF. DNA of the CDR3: TGTGCCACCAGTGATCAGGGGACAGGGGTCAACGAGCAGTTCTTC.